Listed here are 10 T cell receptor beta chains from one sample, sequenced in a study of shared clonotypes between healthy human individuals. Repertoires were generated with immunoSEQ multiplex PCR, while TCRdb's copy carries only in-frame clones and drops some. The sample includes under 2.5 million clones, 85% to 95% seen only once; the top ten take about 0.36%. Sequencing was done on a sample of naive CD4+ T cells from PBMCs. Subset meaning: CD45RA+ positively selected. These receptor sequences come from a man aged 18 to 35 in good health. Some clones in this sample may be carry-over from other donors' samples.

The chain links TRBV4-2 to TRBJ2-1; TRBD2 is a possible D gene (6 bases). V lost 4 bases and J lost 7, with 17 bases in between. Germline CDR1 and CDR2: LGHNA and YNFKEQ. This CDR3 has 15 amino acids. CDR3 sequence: CASSPGGLALNEQFF. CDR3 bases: TGTGCCAGCAGCCCCGGAGGCCTAGCGCTAAATGAGCAGTTCTTC.

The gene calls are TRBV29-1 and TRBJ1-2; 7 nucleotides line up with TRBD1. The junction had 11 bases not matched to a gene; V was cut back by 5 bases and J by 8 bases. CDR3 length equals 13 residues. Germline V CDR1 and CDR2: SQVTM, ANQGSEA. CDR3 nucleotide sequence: TGCAGCGTTACAGGGGACCAGCGGGGAGGCTACACCTTC. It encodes CSVTGDQRGGYTF.

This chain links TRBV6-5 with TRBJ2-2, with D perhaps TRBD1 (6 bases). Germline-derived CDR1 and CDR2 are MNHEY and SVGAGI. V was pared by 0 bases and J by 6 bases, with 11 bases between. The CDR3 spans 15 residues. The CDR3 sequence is CASSYSISGAGELFF. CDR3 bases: TGTGCCAGCAGTTACTCTATTTCAGGGGCCGGGGAGCTGTTTTTT.

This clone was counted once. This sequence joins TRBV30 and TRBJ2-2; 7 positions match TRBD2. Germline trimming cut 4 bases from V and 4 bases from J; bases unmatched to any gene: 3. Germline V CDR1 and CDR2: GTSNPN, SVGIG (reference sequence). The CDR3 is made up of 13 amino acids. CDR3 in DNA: TGTGCCTGGATGGGAGGGCCCACCGGGGAGCTGTTTTTT. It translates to CAWMGGPTGELFF.

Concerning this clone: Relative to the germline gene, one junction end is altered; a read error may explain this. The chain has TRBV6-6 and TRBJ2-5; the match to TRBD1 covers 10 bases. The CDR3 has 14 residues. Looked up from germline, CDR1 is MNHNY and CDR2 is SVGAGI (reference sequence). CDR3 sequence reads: CASTIELGTGDIHF. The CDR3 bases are TGTGCCAGCACTATAGAACTAGGGACAGGGGACATTCACTTC.

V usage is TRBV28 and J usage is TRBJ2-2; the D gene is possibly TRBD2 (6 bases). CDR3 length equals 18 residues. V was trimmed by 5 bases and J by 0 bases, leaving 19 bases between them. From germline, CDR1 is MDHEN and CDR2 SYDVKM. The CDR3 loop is CASSPLLMGGANTGELFF. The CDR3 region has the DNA TGTGCCAGCAGTCCGTTATTAATGGGAGGTGCGAACACCGGGGAGCTGTTTTTT.

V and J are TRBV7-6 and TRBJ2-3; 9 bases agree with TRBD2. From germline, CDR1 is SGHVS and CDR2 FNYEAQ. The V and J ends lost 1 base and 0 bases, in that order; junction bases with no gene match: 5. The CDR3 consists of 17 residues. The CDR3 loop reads CASSLGLTSGSTDTQYF. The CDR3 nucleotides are TGTGCCAGCAGCTTAGGGCTCACTAGCGGGAGCACAGATACGCAGTATTTT. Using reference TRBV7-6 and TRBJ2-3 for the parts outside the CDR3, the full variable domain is GAGVSQSPRYKVTKRGQDVALRCDPISGHVSLYWYRQALGQGPEFLTYFNYEAQQDKSGLPNDRFSAERPEGSISTLTIQRTEQRDSAMYRCASSLGLTSGSTDTQYFGPGTRLTVL.

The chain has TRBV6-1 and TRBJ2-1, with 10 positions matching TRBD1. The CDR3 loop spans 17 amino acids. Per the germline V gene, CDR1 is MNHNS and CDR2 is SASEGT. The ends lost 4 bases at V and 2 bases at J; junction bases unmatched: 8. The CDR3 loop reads CASSGWQTGGPYNEQFF. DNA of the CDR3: TGTGCCAGCAGTGGATGGCAGACAGGGGGCCCCTACAATGAGCAGTTCTTC.

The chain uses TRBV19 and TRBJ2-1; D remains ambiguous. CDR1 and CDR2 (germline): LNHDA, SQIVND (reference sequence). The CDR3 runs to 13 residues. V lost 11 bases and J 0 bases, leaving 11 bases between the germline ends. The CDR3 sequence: CAAYGSSYNEQFF. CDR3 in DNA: TGTGCCGCCTACGGAAGCTCCTACAATGAGCAGTTCTTC.

The CDR3 loop is CASSQTGGSTEAFF. Here the CDR3 DNA reads TGTGCCAGCAGCCAGACAGGGGGCTCCACTGAAGCTTTCTTT. The gene calls are TRBV9 and TRBJ1-1, with 10 bases lining up with TRBD1. Trimming cost V 4 bases and J 4 bases; bases outside gene matches: 4. The CDR3 contains 14 residues. The germline CDR1 and CDR2 sequences are SGDLS and YYNGEE.